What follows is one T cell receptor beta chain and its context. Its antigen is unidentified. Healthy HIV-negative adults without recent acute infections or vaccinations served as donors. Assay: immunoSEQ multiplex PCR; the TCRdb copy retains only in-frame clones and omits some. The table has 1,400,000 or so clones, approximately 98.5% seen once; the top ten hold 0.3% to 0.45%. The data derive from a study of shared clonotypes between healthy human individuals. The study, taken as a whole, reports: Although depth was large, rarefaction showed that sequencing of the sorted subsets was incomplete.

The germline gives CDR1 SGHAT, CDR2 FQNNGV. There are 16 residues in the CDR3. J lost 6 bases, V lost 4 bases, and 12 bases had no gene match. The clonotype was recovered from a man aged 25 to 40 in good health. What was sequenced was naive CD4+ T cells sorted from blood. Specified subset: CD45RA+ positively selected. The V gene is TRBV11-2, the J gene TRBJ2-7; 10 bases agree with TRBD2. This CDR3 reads CASSYGLAEYWVEQYF. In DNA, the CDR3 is TGTGCCAGCAGCTATGGACTAGCGGAGTACTGGGTCGAGCAGTACTTC.